Below, one T cell receptor beta chain is given with its context. The identical CDR3 is also encoded by other nucleotide sequences in the sample. The entry originates in a study of shared clonotypes between healthy human individuals. Samples left unsorted employed about 100 million PBMCs for genomic DNA. The CDR3 is 13 residues long. The V and J ends lost 4 bases and 4 bases, in that order; junction bases with no gene match: 3. Germline V gene lookup returns CDR1 SGHRS and CDR2 YFSETQ. Evenly divided among several immunoSEQ plates was the genomic DNA of each subset. The replicate PCRs on unsorted PBMC were given 300 ng DNA, which is 30,000 to 35,000 T cell genomes. Method: immunoSEQ multiplex PCR; TCRdb's copy keeps in-frame clones and lacks some. This table holds approximately 500,000 clones, 81% found once.

The sequencing input was PBMCs. The chain recombines TRBV5-1 with TRBJ1-1, with 8 bases aligning to TRBD1. This clonotype originated in a woman aged 40 to 55 in good health. Some clones in this sample may be carry-over from other donors' samples. Written as DNA, the CDR3 is TGCGCCAGCAGCCTTACAGGGGGCACTGAAGCTTTCTTT. This sequence encodes CASSLTGGTEAFF.